The TCR beta chain under discussion was sequenced for a study of OX40 agonist ivuxolimab in advanced cancers. Study details: Patients receiving dose escalation had hepatocellular carcinoma, melanoma, renal cell or head and neck cancer.

Regarding the study as a whole: On average, CD8+ T cells had more expanded clones than CD4+.

The table came from immunoSEQ multiplex PCR; TCRdb's copy has only in-frame clones and leaves some out. The repertoire holds approximately 100,000 clones, roughly 87% seen once, with 1.5% to 2% in the top ten. Concerning this clone itself: Its target is not known.

The V end was cut by 1 base, the J end by 2 bases, with 7 bases between. The CDR3 loop spans 14 amino acids. Looked up from germline, CDR1 is MGHRA and CDR2 is YSYEKL. The sample consisted of CD4+ or CD8+ T cells sorted from blood, taken in a trial of the OX40 agonist ivuxolimab. The TCR originated in an adult with an advanced solid tumor such as melanoma, head and neck, liver or kidney cancer. The chain employs TRBV4-1 and TRBJ2-3; D remains ambiguous. The CDR3 region is CASSQVVLTDTQYF. As DNA, the CDR3 is TGCGCCAGCAGCCAAGTAGTCCTCACAGATACGCAGTATTTT.